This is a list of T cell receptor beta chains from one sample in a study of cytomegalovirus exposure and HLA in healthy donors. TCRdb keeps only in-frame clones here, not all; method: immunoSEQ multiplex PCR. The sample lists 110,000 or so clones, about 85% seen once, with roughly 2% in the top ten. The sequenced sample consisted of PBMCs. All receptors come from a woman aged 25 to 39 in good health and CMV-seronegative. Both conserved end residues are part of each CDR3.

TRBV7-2	CASSLAGGASDTQYF
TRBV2	CASRGLGNTIYF
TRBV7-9	CASSTTGPYTDTQYF
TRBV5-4	CASHSSRGRGNTIYF
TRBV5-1	CASSLLTGAWNTEAFF
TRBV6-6	CASSPGTGNGNTIYF
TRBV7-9	CASSINNEQFF
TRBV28	CASSPAGQNSPLHF
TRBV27	CASRRDRGSYGYTF
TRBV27	CASRPGGNYGYTF
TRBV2	CASRQSGMNEKLFF
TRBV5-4	CASSSRGGASSKANYGYTF
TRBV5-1	CASSLYRGSYEQYF
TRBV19	CASSIARTAGHNEQFF
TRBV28	CASSLRTGGTTEKLFF
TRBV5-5	CASSSQTGSGDTQYF
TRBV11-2	CASSRGPLNGEQFF
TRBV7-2	CASSLARQGVMVYEQYF
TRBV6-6	CASSYATSGGASEQFF
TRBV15	CATSRDRRQGKNTEAFF
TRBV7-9	CASSPREGRDQPQHF
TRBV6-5	CASKRQAARYEQYF
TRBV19	CASIPFEGSSTEAFF
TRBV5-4	CASSLGPGGIATEAFF
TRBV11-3	CASSTTGVETQYF
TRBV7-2	CASSLTGPKGGLYGYTF
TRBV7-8	CASSLDLSGGTTDTQYF
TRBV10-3	CAIRTSTGGNEQYF
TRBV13	CASSFRQGRGTYEQYF
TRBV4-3	CASSQDRPGPGSYNEQFF
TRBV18	CASSPNRGAYEQYF
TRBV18	CASSIGGGYYGYTF
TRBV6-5	CASRPRRDTYTQYF
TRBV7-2	CASSPPTGGLSDTQYF
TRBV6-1	CASSEARTGGPYNEQFF
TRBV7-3	CASSSAGLAGGTDTQYF
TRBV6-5	CASSYSRQTDTQYF
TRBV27	CASSPKGGLNTGELFF
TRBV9	CASSGGAGRSYNEQFF
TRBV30	CAWSVGLAVQTQYF
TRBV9	CASSSRSTGQPQHF
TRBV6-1	CASSAGGPSNEQFF
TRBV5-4	CASSLGGAGNEKLFF
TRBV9	CASSGRTALGINEQFF
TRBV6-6	CASRPDRGDSQPQHF
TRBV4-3	CASSQGSAGADTQYF
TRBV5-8	CASSWTSGGYNEQFF
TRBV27	CASSLSRAAAGTEAFF
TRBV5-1	CASSSGTTKMTEAFF
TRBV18	CASSPVHEGQYNSPLHF
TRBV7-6	CASSPLGGGTTDTQYF
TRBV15	CATSNGGGARETQYF
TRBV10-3	CAISGRTGASGNTIYF
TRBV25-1	CASSALTGSGYTF
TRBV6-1	CASSEGYENTQYF
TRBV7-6	CASSQQSGSWDTGELFF
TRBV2	CASSGGNSNQPQHF